Listed here are 17 T cell receptor beta chains from one sample, sequenced in a study of T cells after yellow fever vaccination. TCRdb independently ran MiXCR on the 5' RACE reads; one entry per CDR3 protein. The data show a few hundred thousand distinct CDR3 sequences, 6.5% to 8.5% seen once. The sequenced sample was PBMCs, obtained roughly 46 days after the first yellow fever vaccination. The source is a man aged 18 to 35 who received the YFV17D yellow fever vaccine.

This sequence joins TRBV11-2 and TRBJ1-2; the match to TRBD1 covers 9 bases. Looked up from germline, CDR1 is SGHAT and CDR2 is FQNNGV. V trimming: 5 bases; J trimming: 4 bases; junction bases outside the gene matches: 11. CDR3 length: 16 amino acids. As DNA, the CDR3 is TGTGCCAGCAGCCCTAGGGGGGGACAGGGCTCCTATGGCTACACCTTC. Protein sequence: CASSPRGGQGSYGYTF.

The chain uses TRBV3-1 and TRBJ1-5; no reliable D call. Trimming took 1 base from V and 6 from J, leaving 7 bases between them. The CDR3 loop spans 13 amino acids. CDR1 is LGHDT and CDR2 is YNNKEL in the germline V gene (reference sequence). CDR3 nucleotide sequence: TGTGCCAGCAGCCAAGGCGAAAGTCAGCCCCAGCATTTT. Encoded protein: CASSQGESQPQHF.

The table lists this clonotype with a few counts. The rearrangement joins TRBV15 to TRBJ1-5; D unresolved. The CDR3 is made up of 15 amino acids. Germline V gene sequence: CDR1 LNHNV, CDR2 YYDKDF (reference sequence). V lost 0 bases and J 5 bases, leaving 11 bases between the germline ends. CDR3: CATSRDRGMHQPQHF. The CDR3 DNA is TGTGCCACCAGCAGAGATCGGGGAATGCATCAGCCCCAGCATTTT. Drawing the rest from reference TRBV15 and TRBJ1-5, the complete variable domain is DAMVIQNPRYQVTQFGKPVTLSCSQTLNHNVMYWYQQKSSQAPKLLFHYYDKDFNNEADTPDNFQSRRPNTSFCFLDIRSPGLGDTAMYLCATSRDRGMHQPQHFGDGTRLSIL.

This clonotype was counted many times. This chain links TRBV5-1 with TRBJ1-5; TRBD1 matches at 8 bases. The CDR3 loop spans 15 amino acids. CDR1 is SGHRS and CDR2 is YFSETQ in the germline V gene. Trimming removed 5 bases from V and 3 bases from J; junction bases left unmatched: 7. CDR3 nucleotide sequence: TGCGCCAGCAGACCCGGGACAGGCATCAATCAGCCCCAGCATTTT. Translation: CASRPGTGINQPQHF.

This clonotype was counted only a few times. The chain recombines TRBV7-2 with TRBJ1-4; D is unresolved. The germline V and J ends were trimmed by 5 bases and 7 bases, with 17 bases remaining between them. CDR1 and CDR2 from the germline V gene are SGHTA and FQGNSA. The CDR3 has 15 amino acids. The CDR3 region has the DNA TGTGCCAGCAGCCTCCAAGGAGGAGAACTTGAAAAACTGTTTTTT. Amino acids: CASSLQGGELEKLFF.

The V gene is TRBV4-1, the J gene TRBJ2-1, with unresolved D. This CDR3 region has 13 residues. Germline-derived CDR1 and CDR2 are MGHRA and YSYEKL. Trimming shortened V by 0 bases and J by 10 bases, and 10 bases separated the two germline ends. The CDR3 loop reads CASSQDLMREQFF. The CDR3 DNA sequence: TGCGCCAGCAGCCAAGATTTGATGCGAGAGCAGTTCTTC.

The chain joins TRBV10-3 to TRBJ1-6; 7 bases map to TRBD1. The junction had 0 bases not matched to a gene; V was cut back by 6 bases and J by 7 bases. Germline lookup yields CDR1 ENHRY and CDR2 SYGVKD. The CDR3 contains 12 residues. The CDR3 loop is CAIRTGNSPLHF. The DNA for the CDR3 is TGTGCCATCAGGACAGGGAATTCACCCCTCCACTTT.

This clonotype was picked up a small number of times. CDR3 sequence (DNA): TGTGCCAGCAGTCAGGAGGGAGGGACCCAGTACTTC. Translating gives CASSQEGGTQYF. V gene TRBV6-6 combines with J gene TRBJ2-5, with a possible D match to TRBD2 (6 bases). Germline V gene lookup returns CDR1 MNHNY and CDR2 SVGAGI (reference sequence). This CDR3 has 12 residues. V lost 5 bases, J lost 7 bases, and 11 bases lay in between.

This clonotype was detected a few times. J is TRBJ2-7 and V is TRBV10-3; 9 bases are shared with TRBD2. The length of the CDR3 is 15 residues. Germline V gives CDR1 ENHRY, CDR2 SYGVKD. V was pared by 2 bases and J by 4 bases, with 6 bases of the junction left unmatched. The CDR3 bases are TGTGCCATCAGTGAGAGCGGGGGGCGCCTGTACGAGCAGTACTTC. This encodes CAISESGGRLYEQYF.

The chain is built from TRBV5-1 and TRBJ1-1; D is ambiguous. The length of the CDR3 is 17 residues. Germline V CDR1 and CDR2: SGHRS, YFSETQ. Trimming shortened V by 3 bases and J by 3 bases, and 21 bases separated the two germline ends. CDR3 in amino acids: CASSSPGRVMGYTEAFF. In nucleotides, the CDR3 is TGCGCCAGCAGCTCGCCGGGTCGGGTTATGGGGTACACTGAAGCTTTCTTT.

This clonotype occurred many times. This chain joins TRBV9 and TRBJ2-1; 10 bases align to TRBD2. Per germline, CDR1 SGDLS and CDR2 YYNGEE. The CDR3 runs 16 residues. The J segment lost 8 bases and the V segment lost 0 bases, leaving 8 bases of the junction unmatched. CDR3 sequence (DNA): TGTGCCAGCAGCGTAGCTGGTAGCGGGGGGAGCGATGAGCAGTTCTTC. Its translation: CASSVAGSGGSDEQFF.

The genes are TRBV6-1 and TRBJ2-7; D may correspond to TRBD1 or TRBD2 (7 bases each). The CDR3 sequence is 16 residues long. Per the germline V gene, CDR1 is MNHNS and CDR2 is SASEGT. V lost 7 bases and J 0 bases, leaving 19 bases between the germline ends. CDR3 nucleotide sequence: TGTGCCAGCACCCAGGGGGGGGCGGGGGTCTCCTACGAGCAGTACTTC. Protein sequence: CASTQGGAGVSYEQYF.

V and J are TRBV30 and TRBJ1-1, with D unclear. V was cut by 7 bases and J by 1 base, with 16 bases left in between. In germline, CDR1 is GTSNPN, CDR2 SVGIG (reference sequence). This CDR3 contains 14 residues. CDR3 loop: CASVDVLANTEAFF. The CDR3 DNA reads TGTGCCTCCGTTGACGTTTTGGCGAACACTGAAGCTTTCTTT.

Many counts were recorded for this clonotype. The V gene is TRBV12-3 or TRBV12-4, the J gene TRBJ2-4; tentatively, D is TRBD2 (6 bases). V shed 0 bases and J shed 6 bases, with 12 bases lying between them. The CDR3 covers 15 residues. Here the CDR3 DNA reads TGTGCCAGCAGTTTAGCGCCCGGGAGAGGAAACATTCAGTACTTC. Protein sequence: CASSLAPGRGNIQYF.

This clonotype was counted only a few times. The chain joins TRBV12-3 or TRBV12-4 to TRBJ2-5, with no clear D. V lost 1 base and J 3 bases, leaving 12 bases between the germline ends. The CDR3 loop spans 15 amino acids. In DNA, the CDR3 is TGTGCCAGCAGTTTAGAGGGCAGGACCGAAGAGACCCAGTACTTC. This sequence encodes CASSLEGRTEETQYF.

This clonotype came up many times. This chain joins TRBV4-3 and TRBJ1-5, with D possibly TRBD1 on 5 matching bases. Germline CDR1 reads LGHNA; CDR2 reads YSLEER. CDR3 size: 13 residues. V was pared by 4 bases and J by 4 bases, with 8 bases between. The CDR3 sequence is CASSLGENQPQHF. CDR3 DNA sequence: TGCGCCAGCAGCCTGGGGGAGAATCAGCCCCAGCATTTT.

This clonotype was counted only a few times. The rearrangement uses TRBV7-8 and TRBJ2-7; unclear D gene. V gave up 2 bases and J gave up 8 bases, with 13 bases separating them. CDR1 and CDR2 (germline): SGHVS, FQNEAQ. CDR3 length: 13 residues. CDR3 region: CASSLLTQVKQYF. As DNA, the CDR3 is TGTGCCAGCAGCTTATTGACTCAAGTTAAGCAGTACTTC. Filled out from reference TRBV7-8 and TRBJ2-7, the complete variable domain reads GAGVSQSPRYKVAKRGQDVALRCDPISGHVSLFWYQQALGQGPEFLTYFQNEAQLDKSGLPSDRFFAERPEGSVSTLKIQRTQQEDSAVYLCASSLLTQVKQYFGPGTRLTVT.